The source of this T cell receptor beta chain is a study of T-cell memory formation after mild COVID-19. Across the study: The two donors had largely donor-specific TCR clusters.

Per the germline V gene, CDR1 is SGHVS and CDR2 is FQNEAQ. There are 15 residues in the CDR3. V lost 6 bases and J lost 4; bases outside the gene matches: 8. The study, taken as a whole, reports: Chiefly within CM and EM were the contracting CD4+ clones; CD8+ ones were within EMRA. A subset of responding clones appeared in pre-infection memory, suggesting cross-reactive memory joined.

This clonotype turned up a few times. The antigen is unknown. Constant-segment-primed 5'RACE gave TCR alpha and TCR beta cDNA libraries with sample barcodes and UMIs. TCRdb processed the 5' RACE reads anew with MiXCR; each CDR3 protein has one entry. The sample records some 330,000 distinct CDR3 sequences, about 21% being singletons. Sequences were obtained from PBMCs or a T cell subset sorted from them (not recorded which). This TCR derives from an adult woman who had mild COVID-19 (a few samples of this study predate the infection). Cell type and time point are not known. The chain uses TRBV7-8 and TRBJ2-4; 8 positions agree with TRBD1. The CDR3 protein is CASSRDRGLKNIQYF. The CDR3 DNA reads as TGTGCCAGCAGTCGTGACAGGGGACTTAAAAACATTCAGTACTTC.